This TCR beta chain was identified in a study of beta chain features in type 1 diabetes. The CDR3 sequence is 13 residues long. The germline V gene encodes CDR1 SNHLY and CDR2 FYNNEI. The junction had 5 bases not matched to a gene; V was cut back by 6 bases and J by 4 bases. Isolated RNA was reverse transcribed in full, so expressed TCRB transcripts were sequenced. Libraries were prepared by immunoSEQ multiplex PCR; TCRdb keeps only in-frame clonotypes and omits some of them. The repertoire holds about 40,000 clones, with roughly 50% as singletons. This receptor was obtained from a woman younger than 35 in good health. Input material: central memory CD4+ T cells from blood. This chain connects TRBV2 to TRBJ1-1, with TRBD1 matching over 7 bases. The CDR3 protein is CASSADRVTEAFF. As DNA, the CDR3 is TGTGCCAGCAGCGCCGACAGGGTCACTGAAGCTTTCTTT. Full variable domain (outside the CDR3, taken from reference TRBV2 and TRBJ1-1): EPEVTQTPSHQVTQMGQEVILRCVPISNHLYFYWYRQILGQKVEFLVSFYNNEISEKSEIFDDQFSVERPDGSNFTLKIRSTKLEDSAMYFCASSADRVTEAFFGQGTRLTVV.